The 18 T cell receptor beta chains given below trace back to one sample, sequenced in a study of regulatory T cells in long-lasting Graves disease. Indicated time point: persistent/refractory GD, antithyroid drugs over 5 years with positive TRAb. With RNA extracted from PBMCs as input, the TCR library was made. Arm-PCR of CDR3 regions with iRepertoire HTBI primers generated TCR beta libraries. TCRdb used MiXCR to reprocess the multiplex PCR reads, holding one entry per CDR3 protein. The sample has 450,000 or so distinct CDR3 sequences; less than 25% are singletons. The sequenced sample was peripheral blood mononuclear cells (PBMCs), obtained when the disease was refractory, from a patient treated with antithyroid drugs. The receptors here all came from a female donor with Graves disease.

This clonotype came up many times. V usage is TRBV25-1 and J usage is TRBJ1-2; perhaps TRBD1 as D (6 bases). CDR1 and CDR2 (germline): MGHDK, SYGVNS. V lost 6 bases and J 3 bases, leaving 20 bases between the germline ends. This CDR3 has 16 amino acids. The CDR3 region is CASRGGGAVKDYGYTF. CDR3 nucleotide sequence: TGTGCCAGCAGGGGTGGGGGCGCAGTGAAAGACTATGGCTACACCTTC.

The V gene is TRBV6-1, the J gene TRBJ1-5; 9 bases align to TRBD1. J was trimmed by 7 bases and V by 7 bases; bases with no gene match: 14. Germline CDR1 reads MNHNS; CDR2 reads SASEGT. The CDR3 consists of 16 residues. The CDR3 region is CASNPRRGQGRQPQHF. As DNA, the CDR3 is TGTGCCAGCAATCCCCGAAGAGGACAGGGGCGACAGCCCCAGCATTTT.

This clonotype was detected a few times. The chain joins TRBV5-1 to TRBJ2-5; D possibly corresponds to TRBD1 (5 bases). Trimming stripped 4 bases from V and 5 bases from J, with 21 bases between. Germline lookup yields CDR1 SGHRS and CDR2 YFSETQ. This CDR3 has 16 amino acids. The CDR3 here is CASSARQHSRWETQYF. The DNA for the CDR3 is TGCGCCAGCAGCGCACGACAGCATAGTAGGTGGGAGACCCAGTACTTC.

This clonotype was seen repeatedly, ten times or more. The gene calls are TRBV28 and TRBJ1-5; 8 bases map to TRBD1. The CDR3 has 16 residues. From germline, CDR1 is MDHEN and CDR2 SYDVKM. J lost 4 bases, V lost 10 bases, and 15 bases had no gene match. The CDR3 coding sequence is TGTGCCACAAAGGGAGGCAGGGGGCTCCCTAATCAGCCCCAGCATTTT. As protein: CATKGGRGLPNQPQHF.

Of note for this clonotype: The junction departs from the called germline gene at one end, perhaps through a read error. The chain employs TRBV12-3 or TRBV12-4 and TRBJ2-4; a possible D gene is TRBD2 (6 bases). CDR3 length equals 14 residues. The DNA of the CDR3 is TGTGCCAGCAGTTTATTGGGGGGAAAAAACATTCGGTACTTC. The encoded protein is CASSLLGGKNIRYF.

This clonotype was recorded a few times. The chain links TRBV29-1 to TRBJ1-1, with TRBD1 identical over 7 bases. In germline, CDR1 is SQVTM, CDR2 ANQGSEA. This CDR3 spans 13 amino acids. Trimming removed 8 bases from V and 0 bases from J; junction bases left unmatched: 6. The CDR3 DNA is TGCAGCTCCATCAGGGGGGTGAACACTGAAGCTTTCTTT. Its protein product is CSSIRGVNTEAFF.

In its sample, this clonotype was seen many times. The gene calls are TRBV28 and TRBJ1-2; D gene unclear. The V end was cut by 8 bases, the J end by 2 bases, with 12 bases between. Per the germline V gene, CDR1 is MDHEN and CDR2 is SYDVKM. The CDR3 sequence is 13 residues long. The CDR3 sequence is CASLPGLNYGYTF. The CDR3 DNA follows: TGTGCCAGCCTCCCCGGACTCAACTATGGCTACACCTTC.

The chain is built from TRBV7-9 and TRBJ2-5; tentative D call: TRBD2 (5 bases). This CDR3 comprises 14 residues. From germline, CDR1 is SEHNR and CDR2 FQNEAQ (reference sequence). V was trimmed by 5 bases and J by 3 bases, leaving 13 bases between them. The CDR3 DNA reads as TGTGCCAGCAGCCCACCCGACGGGAAAGAGACCCAGTACTTC. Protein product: CASSPPDGKETQYF.

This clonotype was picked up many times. CDR3 sequence (DNA): TGTGCCAGCAGTCCCGGAGAGGGGGCGGGGAAGACCCAGTACTTC. The encoded protein is CASSPGEGAGKTQYF. The chain combines TRBV12-3 or TRBV12-4 with TRBJ2-5, with D possibly matching TRBD1 (7 bases). The V end lost 5 bases, the J end lost 6 bases, and 19 bases lay between the germline ends. The CDR3 sequence is 15 residues long.

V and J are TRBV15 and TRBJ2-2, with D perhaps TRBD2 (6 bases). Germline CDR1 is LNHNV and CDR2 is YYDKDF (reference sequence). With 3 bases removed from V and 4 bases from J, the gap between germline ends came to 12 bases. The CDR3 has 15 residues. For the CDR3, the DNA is TGTGCCACCAGCAGCCAACTAGCCGGCACCGGGGAGCTGTTTTTT. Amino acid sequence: CATSSQLAGTGELFF. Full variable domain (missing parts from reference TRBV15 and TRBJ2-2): DAMVIQNPRYQVTQFGKPVTLSCSQTLNHNVMYWYQQKSSQAPKLLFHYYDKDFNNEADTPDNFQSRRPNTSFCFLDIRSPGLGDTAMYLCATSSQLAGTGELFFGEGSRLTVL.

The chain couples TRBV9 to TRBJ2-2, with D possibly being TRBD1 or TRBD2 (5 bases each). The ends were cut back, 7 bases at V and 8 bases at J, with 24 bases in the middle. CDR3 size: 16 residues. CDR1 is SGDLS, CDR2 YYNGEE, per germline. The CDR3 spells CASFHSGTAQPGELFF. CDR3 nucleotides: TGTGCCAGCTTCCACTCCGGGACCGCGCAGCCTGGGGAGCTGTTTTTT.

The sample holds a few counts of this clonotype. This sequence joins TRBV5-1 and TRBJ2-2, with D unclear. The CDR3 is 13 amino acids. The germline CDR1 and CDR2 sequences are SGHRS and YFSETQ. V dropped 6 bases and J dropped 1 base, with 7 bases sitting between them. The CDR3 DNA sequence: TGCGCCAGCACCTATCAGAACACCGGGGAGCTGTTTTTT. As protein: CASTYQNTGELFF. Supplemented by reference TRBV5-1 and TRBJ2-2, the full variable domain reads KAGVTQTPRYLIKTRGQQVTLSCSPISGHRSVSWYQQTPGQGLQFLFEYFSETQRNKGNFPGRFSGRQFSNSRSEMNVSTLELGDSALYLCASTYQNTGELFFGEGSRLTVL.

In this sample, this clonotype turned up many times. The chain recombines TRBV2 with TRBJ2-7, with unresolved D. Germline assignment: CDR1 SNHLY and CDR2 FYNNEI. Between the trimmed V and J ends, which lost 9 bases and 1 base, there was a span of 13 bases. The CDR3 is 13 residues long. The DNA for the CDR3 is TGTGCCAGACGCCGAGTTGGGTCCTACGAGCAGTACTTC. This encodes CARRRVGSYEQYF.

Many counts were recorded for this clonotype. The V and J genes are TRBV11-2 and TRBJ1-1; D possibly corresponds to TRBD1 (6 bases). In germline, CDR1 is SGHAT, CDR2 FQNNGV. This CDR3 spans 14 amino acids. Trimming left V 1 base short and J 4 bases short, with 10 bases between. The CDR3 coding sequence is TGTGCCAGCAGCTTAGGGACAGTGGCCACTGAAGCTTTCTTT. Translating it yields CASSLGTVATEAFF.

The CDR3 region has the DNA TGTGCCAGCAGTCTCCCGGGACAGGGGGCAACTGATACGCAGTATTTT. Amino acid sequence: CASSLPGQGATDTQYF. This sequence joins TRBV28 and TRBJ2-3; 12 bases are a match to TRBD1. The ends lost 5 bases at V and 6 bases at J; junction bases unmatched: 9. CDR3 size: 16 residues. Germline loops: CDR1 MDHEN, CDR2 SYDVKM.

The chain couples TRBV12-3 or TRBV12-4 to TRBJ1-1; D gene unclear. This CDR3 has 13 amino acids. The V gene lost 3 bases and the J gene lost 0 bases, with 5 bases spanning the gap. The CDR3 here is CASSFIVNTEAFF. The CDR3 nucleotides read TGTGCCAGCAGTTTTATCGTGAACACTGAAGCTTTCTTT.

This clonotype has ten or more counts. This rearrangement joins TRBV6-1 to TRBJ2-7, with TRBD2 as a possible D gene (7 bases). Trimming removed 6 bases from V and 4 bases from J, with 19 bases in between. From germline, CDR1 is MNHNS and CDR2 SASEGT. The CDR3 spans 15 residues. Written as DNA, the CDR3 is TGTGCCAGCAGCCGCGTTGAGGGGGAGGGATACGAGCAGTACTTC. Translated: CASSRVEGEGYEQYF.

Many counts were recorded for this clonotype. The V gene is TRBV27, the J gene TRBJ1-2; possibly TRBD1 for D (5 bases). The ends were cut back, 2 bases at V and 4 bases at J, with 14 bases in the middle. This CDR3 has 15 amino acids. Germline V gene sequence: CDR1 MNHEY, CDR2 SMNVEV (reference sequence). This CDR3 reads CASSLRGGSGYGYTF. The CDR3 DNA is TGTGCCAGCAGTTTAAGGGGCGGGTCGGGCTATGGCTACACCTTC.